This TCR beta chain was sequenced in a study of T cell responses to AZD1222 COVID-19 vaccine. General observations from the study: After two AZD1222 doses, spike-specific TCR breadth and depth rose versus day 0.

As regards this clone: Its specificity is not known.

The table came from immunoSEQ multiplex PCR; TCRdb's copy has only in-frame clones and leaves some out. The sample carries about 160,000 clones, about 90% recorded once. The CDR3 is 13 residues long. Trimming shortened V by 3 bases and J by 4 bases, and 7 bases separated the two germline ends. Germline V gene sequence: CDR1 SGHDT, CDR2 YYEEEE. The receptor was derived from an adult who received the AZD1222 COVID-19 vaccine. The sequencing used peripheral blood, collected 28 days after the second AZD1222 dose. This chain joins TRBV5-6 and TRBJ2-2; no firm D call. The CDR3 spells CASSSAPTGELFF. The CDR3 bases are TGTGCCAGCAGCTCCGCCCCCACCGGGGAGCTGTTTTTT.